One and the same sample provided the 10 T cell receptor beta chains below, sequenced in a study of PD-L1 blockade in urothelial cancer. Assay: immunoSEQ multiplex PCR; the TCRdb copy retains only in-frame clones and omits some. The sample consists of fewer than 75,000 clones, about 85% of them appearing once. Source: PBMCs, taken around atezolizumab (anti-PD-L1) treatment. The source is a man in his sixties or seventies with urothelial cancer.

The rearrangement links TRBV5-1 to TRBJ2-7; 7 nucleotides match TRBD2. This CDR3 has 15 residues. V was clipped by 0 bases and J by 2 bases; unmatched bases: 5. The germline CDR1 and CDR2 sequences are SGHRS and YFSETQ. CDR3 coding DNA: TGCGCCAGCAGCTTGGTTAGCGGGTCGGCCTACGAGCAGTACTTC. It encodes CASSLVSGSAYEQYF.

This chain links TRBV1 with TRBJ2-1; TRBD2, as called in the table, went unchecked against the DNA. TRBV1 is noted as a pseudogene. There are 19 residues in the CDR3. CDR3 coding DNA: TGCACCAGCAGCCAAGATGTGATCGAGGGAGGGCCTTCCTACAATGAGCAGTTCTTC. This gives the protein CTSSQDVIEGGPSYNEQFF.

This chain links TRBV5-4 with TRBJ1-2; D is perhaps TRBD1 (6 bases). This CDR3 has 14 residues. Trimming stripped 4 bases from V and 0 bases from J, with 10 bases between. CDR1 SGHNT and CDR2 YYREEE come from the germline V gene (reference sequence). The CDR3 bases are TGTGCCAGCAGCCGTCAGGGGACTAACTATGGCTACACCTTC. It translates to CASSRQGTNYGYTF. Full variable domain (outside the CDR3, taken from reference TRBV5-4 and TRBJ1-2): ETGVTQSPTHLIKTRGQQVTLRCSSQSGHNTVSWYQQALGQGPQFIFQYYREEENGRGNFPPRFSGLQFPNYSSELNVNALELDDSALYLCASSRQGTNYGYTFGSGTRLTVV.

The rearrangement uses TRBV5-5 and TRBJ2-3; 9 bases line up with TRBD2. CDR3 length equals 18 residues. Germline CDR1 SGHKS, CDR2 YYEKEE (reference sequence). V gave up 3 bases and J gave up 3 bases; unmatched junction bases: 14. Here the CDR3 reads CASSSTPLAGDRTDTQYF. CDR3 DNA: TGTGCCAGCAGCTCCACTCCGTTAGCGGGAGATAGGACAGATACGCAGTATTTT.

In its sample, this clone was seen once. This chain uses TRBV28 with TRBJ1-2; 7 bases are shared with TRBD1. Germline CDR1 reads MDHEN; CDR2 reads SYDVKM. J lost 8 bases, V lost 5 bases, and 11 bases had no gene match. The CDR3 is made up of 14 amino acids. DNA of the CDR3: TGTGCCAGCAGTCCCCGGACAGGCCCGGGAGGCTACACCTTC. This sequence encodes CASSPRTGPGGYTF.

Relative to its sample, this clone is medium-sized. The chain uses TRBV28 and TRBJ2-7; weak D call: TRBD2 (5 bases). Trimming took off 6 bases at V and 3 bases at J, with 21 bases between the two ends. The CDR3 sequence is 16 residues long. Per germline, CDR1 MDHEN and CDR2 SYDVKM. The CDR3 region is CASRLSGSLRLYEQYF. In nucleotides, the CDR3 is TGTGCCAGCAGGCTCTCGGGGTCCCTCAGGCTCTACGAGCAGTACTTC.

The CDR3 reads CASSQDTRGSGDLEQYF. For the CDR3, the DNA is TGCGCCAGCAGCCAAGATACCCGGGGTAGCGGTGATTTGGAGCAGTACTTC. The chain joins TRBV4-1 to TRBJ2-7; D is possibly TRBD2 (6 bases). CDR1 and CDR2 from the germline V gene are MGHRA and YSYEKL. The CDR3 length is 17 residues. V lost 0 bases and J 7 bases, leaving 22 bases between the germline ends.

The sample holds one count of this clone. The chain couples TRBV7-3 to TRBJ2-1, with D perhaps TRBD2 (6 bases). V was pared by 0 bases and J by 5 bases, with 14 bases between. Germline V gives CDR1 SGHTA, CDR2 FQGTGA. This CDR3 has 16 amino acids. CDR3 nucleotides: TGTGCCAGCAGCTTAACGGGAGGATGGATAAACAATGAGCAGTTCTTC. Amino acids: CASSLTGGWINNEQFF.

The chain couples TRBV7-2 to TRBJ1-4; TRBD1 might be the D (5 bases). The germline V gene encodes CDR1 SGHTA and CDR2 FQGNSA. The CDR3 is made up of 14 amino acids. Trimming removed 5 bases from V and 6 bases from J, with 13 bases in between. CDR3 coding DNA: TGTGCCAGCAGCCCCTCGGGGGGGGATGAAAAACTGTTTTTT. This translates into CASSPSGGDEKLFF.

This clone appeared once. The chain joins TRBV6-1 to TRBJ2-2; the match to TRBD2 covers 7 bases. The CDR3 totals 15 residues. The germline V gene encodes CDR1 MNHNS and CDR2 SASEGT. Trimming cost V 6 bases and J 0 bases; bases outside gene matches: 4. The CDR3 bases are TGTGCCAGCAGGGTGGGGAGGGCGAACACCGGGGAGCTGTTTTTT. As protein: CASRVGRANTGELFF.